The 10 T cell receptor beta chains listed next were all sequenced from one sample in a study of blood T cell repertoires in COVID-19. Here immunoSEQ multiplex PCR was the method, and the copy in TCRdb shows in-frame clones only, minus some. The table records a few hundred thousand clones, more than 75% of them present only once. Material: PBMCs or T cells enriched from blood (not recorded which). These receptors originate from a woman between 25 and 40 years old who had recovered from COVID-19.

This chain uses TRBV5-8 with TRBJ1-2; possible D gene TRBD1, 5 bases. The CDR3 loop spans 15 amino acids. CDR1 and CDR2 (germline): SGHTS, YDEGEE. V was pared by 4 bases and J by 4 bases, with 17 bases between. This chain's CDR3 is CASSHRGSPSYGYTF. Here the CDR3 DNA reads TGTGCCAGCAGCCATAGGGGATCCCCTAGCTATGGCTACACCTTC.

The chain couples TRBV19 to TRBJ1-2; 9 bases match TRBD1. The CDR3 totals 14 residues. Germline V CDR1 and CDR2: LNHDA, SQIVND (reference sequence). J gave up 6 bases and V 9 bases, and 11 bases lay outside the gene matches. The CDR3 loop is CASVPGQGKNGYTF. Here the CDR3 DNA reads TGTGCCAGCGTACCTGGACAGGGGAAAAATGGCTACACCTTC.

The chain is built from TRBV7-2 and TRBJ1-1, with TRBD1 identical over 9 bases. This CDR3 region has 15 residues. Germline-derived CDR1 and CDR2 are SGHTA and FQGNSA. V was clipped by 5 bases and J by 0 bases; unmatched bases: 4. CDR3 bases: TGTGCCAGCAGCCTTAGGACAGGGGTGAACACTGAAGCTTTCTTT. It translates to CASSLRTGVNTEAFF.

This chain connects TRBV18 to TRBJ2-7, with D possibly being TRBD2 (6 bases). Between the trimmed V and J ends, which lost 1 base and 0 bases, there was a span of 13 bases. The CDR3 is 16 amino acids. The germline V gene has CDR1 KGHSH and CDR2 LQKENI. The CDR3 DNA sequence: TGTGCCAGCTCACCACGGAGGGGCCAGAGCTCCTACGAGCAGTACTTC. It encodes CASSPRRGQSSYEQYF.

This clone was observed once. The chain recombines TRBV24-1 with TRBJ1-1, with TRBD1 matching 7 bases. CDR1 KGHDR and CDR2 SFDVKD come from the germline V gene. There are 15 residues in the CDR3. V gave up 4 bases and J gave up 1 base; unmatched junction bases: 5. The CDR3 spells CATSDAGGPNTEAFF. The CDR3 DNA is TGTGCCACCAGTGACGCAGGGGGACCGAACACTGAAGCTTTCTTT.

The V call is TRBV25-1, the J call TRBJ2-1, with TRBD1 as a possible D gene (6 bases). From germline, CDR1 is MGHDK and CDR2 SYGVNS. The CDR3 covers 15 residues. Trimming removed 6 bases from V and 4 bases from J, with 16 bases in between. The CDR3 sequence: CASSPRGSMYNEQFF. The CDR3 DNA is TGTGCCAGCAGCCCCAGGGGAAGTATGTACAATGAGCAGTTCTTC.

This clone was observed once. The chain carries TRBV6-1 and TRBJ1-5; D is unresolved. Germline loops: CDR1 MNHNS, CDR2 SASEGT. The CDR3 runs to 13 residues. V was trimmed by 2 bases and J by 5 bases, leaving 7 bases between them. This chain's CDR3 is CASSESFDQPQHF. The CDR3 coding sequence is TGTGCCAGCAGTGAATCGTTCGATCAGCCCCAGCATTTT.

The chain links TRBV6-1 to TRBJ1-3; TRBD1 matches 7 bases. This CDR3 comprises 13 residues. The junction had 4 bases not matched to a gene; V was cut back by 3 bases and J by 8 bases. Germline V gene sequence: CDR1 MNHNS, CDR2 SASEGT. In nucleotides, the CDR3 is TGTGCCAGCAGTGAGGGACAGAGGGACACCATATATTTT. This gives the protein CASSEGQRDTIYF.

The chain combines TRBV29-1 with TRBJ2-3; a possible D gene is TRBD2 (5 bases). Germline assignment: CDR1 SQVTM and CDR2 ANQGSEA. Trimming stripped 3 bases from V and 2 bases from J, with 15 bases between. This CDR3 contains 15 residues. In DNA, the CDR3 is TGCAGCGTTGAGATCGACGGAGGAATCACAGATACGCAGTATTTT. It translates to CSVEIDGGITDTQYF.

This rearrangement joins TRBV27 to TRBJ2-7; possibly TRBD1 for D (5 bases). The CDR3 runs 15 residues. Looked up from germline, CDR1 is MNHEY and CDR2 is SMNVEV (reference sequence). The V end was cut by 5 bases, the J end by 2 bases, with 16 bases between. Here the CDR3 reads CASSQSRDRTYEQYF. The DNA of the CDR3 is TGTGCCAGCAGTCAGAGCCGCGACAGAACCTACGAGCAGTACTTC.